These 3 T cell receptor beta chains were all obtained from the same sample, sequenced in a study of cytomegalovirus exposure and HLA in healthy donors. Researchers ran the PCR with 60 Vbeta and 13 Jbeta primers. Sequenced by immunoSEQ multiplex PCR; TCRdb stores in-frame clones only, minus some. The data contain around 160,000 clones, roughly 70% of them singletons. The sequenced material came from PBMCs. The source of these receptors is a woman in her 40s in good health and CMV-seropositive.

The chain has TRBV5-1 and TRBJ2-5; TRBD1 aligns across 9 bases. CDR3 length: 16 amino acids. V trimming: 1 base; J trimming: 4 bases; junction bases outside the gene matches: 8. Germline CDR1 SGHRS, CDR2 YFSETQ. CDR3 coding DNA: TGCGCCAGCAGCTTGTGGACAGGGGCAGGGGTAGAGACCCAGTACTTC. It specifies CASSLWTGAGVETQYF. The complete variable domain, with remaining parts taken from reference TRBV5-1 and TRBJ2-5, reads KAGVTQTPRYLIKTRGQQVTLSCSPISGHRSVSWYQQTPGQGLQFLFEYFSETQRNKGNFPGRFSGRQFSNSRSEMNVSTLELGDSALYLCASSLWTGAGVETQYFGPGTRLLVL.

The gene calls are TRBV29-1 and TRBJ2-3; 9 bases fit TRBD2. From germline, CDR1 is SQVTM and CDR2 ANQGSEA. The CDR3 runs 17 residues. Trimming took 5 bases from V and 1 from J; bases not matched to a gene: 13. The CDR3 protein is CSVLGAGGNLRTDTQYF. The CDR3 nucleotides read TGCAGCGTTCTAGGAGCGGGGGGCAATCTTCGCACAGATACGCAGTATTTT.

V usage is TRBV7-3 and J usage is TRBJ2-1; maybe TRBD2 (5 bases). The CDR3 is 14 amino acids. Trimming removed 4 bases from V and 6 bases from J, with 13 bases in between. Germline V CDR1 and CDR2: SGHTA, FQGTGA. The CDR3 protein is CASSSEAGFNEQFF. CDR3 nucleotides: TGTGCCAGCAGCTCCGAGGCGGGTTTCAATGAGCAGTTCTTC.